This entry features one TCR beta chain sequence. One end of the junction does not line up with germline, which may come from a read error. The data stem from a study of cytomegalovirus exposure and HLA in healthy donors. This CDR3 has 16 amino acids. Germline V lookup: CDR1 SEHNR, CDR2 FQNEAQ (reference sequence). The PCR had 60 Vbeta and 13 Jbeta primers. Method: immunoSEQ multiplex PCR; TCRdb's copy keeps in-frame clones and lacks some. The sample carries about 110,000 clones, around 80% recorded once. The chain recombines TRBV7-9 with TRBJ2-3; TRBD1 agrees at 7 bases. The sequence was obtained from a man aged 35-49 years in good health and CMV-seronegative. The specimen was PBMCs. In DNA form, the CDR3 reads TGTTCCAGCAGCCCCCGACAGGGTAAGAGCACAGATACGCAGTATTTT. It yields the protein CSSSPRQGKSTDTQYF.